A selection of T cell receptor beta chains follows, all from one sample in a study of blood T cell repertoires in COVID-19. Method: immunoSEQ multiplex PCR; TCRdb's copy keeps in-frame clones and lacks some. The sample lists 410,000 or so clones, 70% to 90% occurring once. Sequencing input: peripheral blood. Receptors were obtained from a woman between 40 and 55 years old with COVID-19, enrolled during active disease. Both conserved end residues are part of each CDR3. Fields, in order: CDR3 length, J gene, D gene, V gene, clone size, CDR3 protein, CDR3 DNA. A D gene is named only where the DNA matches it firmly. Clone size, where shown, is once, few, many, or a class for clones that have expanded.

len: 15
j_gene: TRBJ2-3
d_gene: TRBD1
v_gene: TRBV27
abundance: -
CDR3aa: CASRVGQGQTDTQYF
CDR3nt: TGTGCCAGCAGGGTCGGACAGGGCCAGACAGATACGCAGTATTTT

len: 14
j_gene: TRBJ1-4
d_gene: TRBD1
v_gene: TRBV12-5
abundance: -
CDR3aa: CASGPGTAGEKLFF
CDR3nt: TGTGCTAGTGGCCCCGGGACAGCTGGTGAAAAACTGTTTTTT

len: 15
j_gene: TRBJ2-7
d_gene: -
v_gene: TRBV28
abundance: -
CDR3aa: CASSLVLGARYEQYF
CDR3nt: TGTGCCAGCAGTTTAGTTCTAGGGGCTCGCTACGAGCAGTACTTC

len: 15
j_gene: TRBJ2-6
d_gene: TRBD1
v_gene: TRBV27
abundance: -
CDR3aa: CASSTGGAGANVLTF
CDR3nt: TGTGCCAGCTCTACAGGGGGCGCAGGGGCCAACGTCCTGACTTTC

len: 14
j_gene: TRBJ1-2
d_gene: TRBD1
v_gene: TRBV25-1
abundance: once
CDR3aa: CASRGTGIPAGYTF
CDR3nt: TGTGCCAGCAGGGGGACAGGAATCCCGGCTGGCTACACCTTC

len: 12
j_gene: TRBJ1-2
d_gene: -
v_gene: TRBV30
abundance: -
CDR3aa: CAWSGINYGYTF
CDR3nt: TGTGCCTGGTCAGGGATTAACTATGGCTACACCTTC

len: 13
j_gene: TRBJ1-5
d_gene: -
v_gene: TRBV28
abundance: -
CDR3aa: CASSPSRGQPQHF
CDR3nt: TGTGCCAGCAGTCCCAGTAGGGGTCAGCCCCAGCATTTT

len: 15
j_gene: TRBJ2-7
d_gene: TRBD1
v_gene: TRBV4-1
abundance: once
CDR3aa: CASSPGQGRWDEQYF
CDR3nt: TGCGCCAGCAGCCCCGGACAGGGGAGATGGGACGAGCAGTACTTC

len: 18
j_gene: TRBJ1-1
d_gene: TRBD1
v_gene: TRBV7-8
abundance: -
CDR3aa: CASSYYLGQGNMNTEAFF
CDR3nt: TGTGCCAGCAGCTATTACCTGGGACAGGGGAATATGAACACTGAAGCTTTCTTT

len: 16
j_gene: TRBJ2-7
d_gene: TRBD2
v_gene: TRBV9
abundance: -
CDR3aa: CASSPEVAGGSYEQYF
CDR3nt: TGTGCCAGCAGCCCCGAAGTAGCGGGAGGGTCCTACGAGCAGTACTTC

len: 15
j_gene: TRBJ1-1
d_gene: -
v_gene: TRBV7-3
abundance: once
CDR3aa: CASSDQGRGVTEAFF
CDR3nt: TGTGCCAGCAGCGACCAGGGTCGCGGAGTCACTGAAGCTTTCTTT

len: 16
j_gene: TRBJ2-1
d_gene: -
v_gene: TRBV4-1
abundance: -
CDR3aa: CASSREPSDLGNEQFF
CDR3nt: TGCGCCAGCAGCCGCGAACCGTCCGACTTAGGCAATGAGCAGTTCTTC

len: 16
j_gene: TRBJ1-2
d_gene: TRBD1
v_gene: TRBV27
abundance: -
CDR3aa: CASSFDRAIVGNGYTF
CDR3nt: TGTGCCAGCAGTTTTGACAGGGCTATCGTGGGCAATGGCTACACCTTC

len: 14
j_gene: TRBJ2-1
d_gene: TRBD2
v_gene: TRBV20-1
abundance: -
CDR3aa: CSASPGGFYNEQFF
CDR3nt: TGCAGTGCTAGTCCGGGGGGGTTCTACAATGAGCAGTTCTTC

len: 13
j_gene: TRBJ2-2
d_gene: -
v_gene: TRBV11-2
abundance: -
CDR3aa: CASSLVNTGELFF
CDR3nt: TGTGCCAGCAGCTTAGTAAACACCGGGGAGCTGTTTTTT

len: 16
j_gene: TRBJ1-2
d_gene: -
v_gene: TRBV7-2
abundance: -
CDR3aa: CASSLGLSVRAYGYTF
CDR3nt: TGTGCCAGCAGCTTAGGCTTAAGTGTCAGGGCCTATGGCTACACCTTC

len: 14
j_gene: TRBJ2-1
d_gene: TRBD1
v_gene: TRBV5-5
abundance: -
CDR3aa: CASSLGTGVFEQFF
CDR3nt: TGTGCCAGCAGCTTGGGGACAGGAGTATTTGAGCAGTTCTTC

len: 14
j_gene: TRBJ2-2
d_gene: TRBD2
v_gene: TRBV4-3
abundance: -
CDR3aa: CASSHPAGGGELFF
CDR3nt: TGCGCCAGCAGCCACCCTGCGGGGGGCGGGGAGCTGTTTTTT

len: 15
j_gene: TRBJ2-2
d_gene: -
v_gene: TRBV6-6
abundance: -
CDR3aa: CASSYGQTNTGELFF
CDR3nt: TGTGCCAGCAGTTACGGACAGACGAACACCGGGGAGCTGTTTTTT